These 30 T cell receptor beta chains came from one sample sequenced in a study of cytomegalovirus exposure and HLA in healthy donors. The PCR employed 60 Vbeta primers together with 13 Jbeta primers. The table came from immunoSEQ multiplex PCR; TCRdb's copy has only in-frame clones and leaves some out. The top ten clones hold about 3.9% of a sample with 95,000 or so clones, 65% to 90% of them seen once. The sequenced sample consisted of PBMCs. The receptors derive from a woman aged 70 to 79 in good health and CMV-seropositive.

For the CDR3, the DNA is TGCGCCAGCAGCCGTATAGCGGGAGATTCCCCAGATACGCAGTATTTT. Residues: CASSRIAGDSPDTQYF. The genes are TRBV10-2 and TRBJ2-3, with TRBD2 matching over 9 bases. The germline gives CDR1 WSHSY, CDR2 SAAADI. Trimming took 6 bases from V and 4 from J; bases not matched to a gene: 11. The CDR3 spans 16 residues.

In its sample, this clone was seen a few times. This chain uses TRBV6-6 with TRBJ1-5, with a weak D call TRBD1 (6 bases). The CDR3 loop spans 14 amino acids. Trimming shortened V by 5 bases and J by 3 bases, and 11 bases separated the two germline ends. Germline CDR1 and CDR2: MNHNY and SVGAGI (reference sequence). The CDR3 is CASSTRQDNQPQHF. The CDR3, as DNA: TGTGCCAGCAGTACACGACAGGACAATCAGCCCCAGCATTTT.

The gene calls are TRBV5-6 and TRBJ2-7, with TRBD2 matching over 14 bases. V dropped 8 bases and J dropped 4; count of bases not matched to a gene: 11. CDR3 size: 16 residues. Germline V gives CDR1 SGHDT, CDR2 YYEEEE. CDR3 sequence reads: CASLPSGLAGAYEQYF. Written as DNA, the CDR3 is TGTGCCAGTCTTCCATCGGGACTAGCGGGAGCGTACGAGCAGTACTTC.

In DNA, the CDR3 is TGTGCCAGCAGTACCAGCGGGAGTAGCACAGATACGCAGTATTTT. It specifies CASSTSGSSTDTQYF. This chain uses TRBV27 with TRBJ2-3, with TRBD2 matching 8 bases. Germline-derived CDR1 and CDR2 are MNHEY and SMNVEV (reference sequence). The CDR3 has 15 amino acids. The V segment lost 5 bases and the J segment 0 bases; nucleotides outside the gene matches: 4.

The chain carries TRBV5-1 and TRBJ2-5, with 9 positions matching TRBD1. Germline loops: CDR1 SGHRS, CDR2 YFSETQ. V trimming: 0 bases; J trimming: 5 bases; junction bases outside the gene matches: 5. The CDR3 runs 15 residues. The CDR3 region is CASSLEQGAWETQYF. CDR3 bases: TGCGCCAGCAGCTTGGAACAGGGGGCGTGGGAGACCCAGTACTTC.

Notes on this clone: Other DNA sequences from this sample encode an identical CDR3 as well. V usage is TRBV19 and J usage is TRBJ2-7; 8 bases map to TRBD2. Germline trimming cut 3 bases from V and 0 bases from J; bases unmatched to any gene: 4. This CDR3 is built from 15 residues. Germline V lookup: CDR1 LNHDA, CDR2 SQIVND (reference sequence). The CDR3 spells CASSMAGGPSYEQYF. For the CDR3, the DNA is TGTGCCAGTAGTATGGCGGGAGGTCCCTCCTACGAGCAGTACTTC.

The genes are TRBV6-5 and TRBJ2-7; tentative D call: TRBD1 (6 bases). V was clipped by 0 bases and J by 5 bases, with 11 bases between them. The CDR3 extends over 14 amino acids. Germline V gene sequence: CDR1 MNHEY, CDR2 SVGAGI. CDR3 loop: CASSYSPGDHEQYF. The CDR3 DNA follows: TGTGCCAGCAGTTACTCCCCAGGGGACCACGAGCAGTACTTC.

V and J are TRBV14 and TRBJ2-7; possibly TRBD2 for D (6 bases). The V gene's germline CDR1 is SGHDN and CDR2 FVKESK. The CDR3 runs to 17 residues. Trimming shortened V by 0 bases and J by 3 bases, and 18 bases separated the two germline ends. CDR3 amino acids: CASSQDRGSARSYEQYF. CDR3 DNA sequence: TGTGCCAGCAGCCAAGATCGGGGGTCGGCGCGCAGCTACGAGCAGTACTTC.

This clone was seen only a few times. The rearrangement uses TRBV5-1 and TRBJ1-1; 12 bases line up with TRBD1. The J segment lost 3 bases and the V segment lost 5 bases, leaving 2 bases of the junction unmatched. In germline, CDR1 is SGHRS, CDR2 YFSETQ. This CDR3 has 14 amino acids. The CDR3 coding sequence is TGCGCCAGCAGGGGACAGGGGGCTTACACTGAAGCTTTCTTT. Translating gives CASRGQGAYTEAFF.

This chain joins TRBV7-9 and TRBJ2-7; 7 nucleotides align to TRBD1. The CDR3 length is 15 residues. With V trimmed by 6 bases and J by 3 bases, 11 bases remained unmatched. CDR1 and CDR2 from the germline V gene are SEHNR and FQNEAQ (reference sequence). This chain's CDR3 is CASSDDRERVYEQYF. The CDR3 DNA follows: TGTGCCAGCAGTGATGACAGGGAAAGAGTCTACGAGCAGTACTTC.

The rearrangement uses TRBV7-2 and TRBJ2-1; tentative D call: TRBD2 (6 bases). CDR3 size: 13 residues. Trimming took 1 base from V and 10 from J, leaving 11 bases between them. CDR1 SGHTA and CDR2 FQGNSA come from the germline V gene. The CDR3 here is CASSLEARGEQFF. CDR3 bases: TGTGCCAGCAGCTTAGAGGCCCGGGGGGAGCAGTTCTTC.

CDR3 DNA sequence: TGTGCCAGCAGTTTCTCGCCCCCCCGGAGCTATGGCTACACCTTC. Protein product: CASSFSPPRSYGYTF. The chain carries TRBV27 and TRBJ1-2; D is unclear. With 3 bases removed from V and 4 bases from J, the gap between germline ends came to 15 bases. CDR1 is MNHEY and CDR2 is SMNVEV in the germline V gene (reference sequence). The CDR3 loop spans 15 amino acids.

The chain is built from TRBV18 and TRBJ2-5, with D hard to call. The J call is uncertain, as TRBJ2-7 better fits the DNA end. Germline V lookup: CDR1 KGHSH, CDR2 LQKENI. This CDR3 is built from 15 residues. The CDR3 DNA sequence: TGTGCCAGCTCACCAGTGACTCCCGGAATAGGCGAGCAGTACTTC. This codes for CASSPVTPGIGEQYF.

This clone was seen a single time. The chain has TRBV6-5 and TRBJ2-1; TRBD1 is a possible D gene (6 bases). This CDR3 is 14 amino acids long. The germline V gene has CDR1 MNHEY and CDR2 SVGAGI. Trimming removed 7 bases at V and 2 bases at J, with 12 bases between. CDR3 nucleotides: TGTGCCAGCACAGTCGACAGGACCTACAATGAGCAGTTCTTC. It specifies CASTVDRTYNEQFF.

J is TRBJ2-6 and V is TRBV28; D is undetermined. Germline V gene data show CDR1 as MDHEN and CDR2 as SYDVKM. This CDR3 is 15 amino acids long. Trimming removed 8 bases from V and 0 bases from J, with 11 bases in between. The CDR3 loop reads CASGEQTSGANVLTF. DNA of the CDR3: TGTGCCAGCGGCGAACAGACCTCTGGGGCCAACGTCCTGACTTTC.

J is TRBJ1-1 and V is TRBV7-9, with 9 positions matching TRBD1. From germline, CDR1 is SEHNR and CDR2 FQNEAQ (reference sequence). The V gene end was trimmed by 1 base and the J gene end by 3 bases; junction bases not matched to a gene: 3. The CDR3 is 15 residues long. Here the CDR3 reads CASSLVGTGHTEAFF. CDR3 bases: TGTGCCAGCAGCTTAGTGGGGACAGGGCACACTGAAGCTTTCTTT.

V is TRBV27 and J is TRBJ1-1; 9 bases line up with TRBD1. V shed 6 bases, J shed 8 bases, and the junction held 4 bases outside the gene matches. The CDR3 is made up of 12 amino acids. Per germline, CDR1 MNHEY and CDR2 SMNVEV (reference sequence). The CDR3, as DNA: TGTGCCAGCAGCTACAGGGGGCAGGAAGCTTTCTTT. Translating it yields CASSYRGQEAFF.

The V gene is TRBV7-3, the J gene TRBJ2-6; TRBD2 matches 11 bases. CDR1 is SGHTA and CDR2 is FQGTGA in the germline V gene. This CDR3 is 16 amino acids long. Trimming removed 5 bases from V and 2 bases from J; junction bases left unmatched: 2. The CDR3 is CASSTSGGAGANVLTF. For the CDR3, the DNA is TGTGCCAGCAGCACTAGCGGGGGCGCTGGGGCCAACGTCCTGACTTTC.

V usage is TRBV27 and J usage is TRBJ2-6; D unresolved. The CDR3 is made up of 13 amino acids. V shed 3 bases and J shed 4 bases, with 4 bases lying between them. From germline, CDR1 is MNHEY and CDR2 SMNVEV (reference sequence). The CDR3 protein is CASSLAGANVLTF. DNA for the CDR3: TGTGCCAGCAGTTTGGCCGGGGCCAACGTCCTGACTTTC.

This rearrangement joins TRBV28 to TRBJ1-2; 7 nucleotides agree with TRBD1. J was trimmed by 4 bases and V by 2 bases; bases with no gene match: 10. The CDR3 runs 16 residues. CDR1 and CDR2 from the germline V gene are MDHEN and SYDVKM. The CDR3 DNA reads TGTGCCAGCAGTTTACTGGGACAGACCAATTCCTATGGCTACACCTTC. Residues: CASSLLGQTNSYGYTF.

This clone came up once. CDR3 coding DNA: TGTGCCAGCAGTTACTGGGGACAGGGGAGTTCACCCCTCCACTTT. Translation gives CASSYWGQGSSPLHF. The chain links TRBV6-5 to TRBJ1-6, with 10 bases that match TRBD1. Per the germline V gene, CDR1 is MNHEY and CDR2 is SVGAGI. This CDR3 has 15 residues. V shed 1 base and J 9 bases; nucleotides not matched to a gene: 3.

As to this clone: This sample includes further DNA sequences coding for the same CDR3. The rearrangement links TRBV7-2 to TRBJ1-4; TRBD1 agrees at 7 bases. Trimming removed 5 bases from V and 3 bases from J; junction bases left unmatched: 6. The length of the CDR3 is 15 residues. CDR1 and CDR2 from the germline V gene are SGHTA and FQGNSA. The CDR3 loop is CASSLRQGSNEKLFF. CDR3 nucleotide sequence: TGTGCCAGCAGCCTCCGACAGGGATCTAATGAAAAACTGTTTTTT. The entire variable domain, with the rest obtained from reference TRBV7-2 and TRBJ1-4, is as follows: GAGVSQSPSNKVTEKGKDVELRCDPISGHTALYWYRQSLGQGLEFLIYFQGNSAPDKSGLPSDRFSAERTGGSVSTLTIQRTQQEDSAVYLCASSLRQGSNEKLFFGSGTQLSVL.

The chain couples TRBV6-1 to TRBJ2-3, with D possibly being TRBD2 (7 bases). Germline V lookup: CDR1 MNHNS, CDR2 SASEGT. CDR3 length: 15 residues. V was trimmed by 6 bases and J by 2 bases, leaving 15 bases between them. DNA for the CDR3: TGTGCCAGCAGCGTGGGAGGGGGGGTCACAGATACGCAGTATTTT. Encoded protein: CASSVGGGVTDTQYF.

The genes are TRBV19 and TRBJ2-6, with D possibly being TRBD1 (6 bases). In germline, CDR1 is LNHDA, CDR2 SQIVND (reference sequence). The ends were cut back, 1 base at V and 2 bases at J, with 9 bases in the middle. This CDR3 contains 16 residues. In DNA form, the CDR3 reads TGTGCCAGTAGTATAGCCAACAGGGCTGGGGCCAACGTCCTGACTTTC. Residues: CASSIANRAGANVLTF.

The genes are TRBV14 and TRBJ2-1; TRBD1 agrees at 9 bases. This CDR3 is built from 16 residues. V was pared by 4 bases and J by 10 bases, with 14 bases of the junction left unmatched. Germline assignment: CDR1 SGHDN and CDR2 FVKESK. Written as DNA, the CDR3 is TGTGCCAGCAGCCGTCCGGGACAGGGTCGTGTGATGGAGCAGTTCTTC. Encoded protein: CASSRPGQGRVMEQFF. Based on the CDR3 plus reference TRBV14 and TRBJ2-1, the full variable domain is EAGVTQFPSHSVIEKGQTVTLRCDPISGHDNLYWYRRVMGKEIKFLLHFVKESKQDESGMPNNRFLAERTGGTYSTLKVQPAELEDSGVYFCASSRPGQGRVMEQFFGPGTRLTVL.

This chain links TRBV6-5 with TRBJ1-1, with D maybe TRBD1 (5 bases). The germline V gene encodes CDR1 MNHEY and CDR2 SVGAGI. This CDR3 comprises 15 residues. Between the trimmed V and J ends, which lost 0 bases and 4 bases, there was a span of 12 bases. The CDR3 loop is CASSYSTQGSTEAFF. In DNA form, the CDR3 reads TGTGCCAGCAGTTACTCGACTCAGGGTAGCACTGAAGCTTTCTTT.

The V and J genes are TRBV5-1 and TRBJ2-3; 9 bases map to TRBD1. This CDR3 spans 15 amino acids. Germline trimming cut 0 bases from V and 6 bases from J; bases unmatched to any gene: 5. Germline-derived CDR1 and CDR2 are SGHRS and YFSETQ. The CDR3 loop reads CASSLGDREVDTQYF. CDR3 bases: TGCGCCAGCAGCTTGGGGGACAGGGAAGTGGATACGCAGTATTTT.

The chain links TRBV19 to TRBJ2-2; the D gene is possibly TRBD2 (6 bases). CDR3 size: 17 residues. V lost 3 bases and J lost 3, with 17 bases in between. Germline CDR1 reads LNHDA; CDR2 reads SQIVND (reference sequence). In DNA form, the CDR3 reads TGTGCCAGTAGTATGGATGCCGGGAGTTTCTACACCGGGGAGCTGTTTTTT. Translating it yields CASSMDAGSFYTGELFF. Combining the CDR3 with reference TRBV19 and TRBJ2-2 gives the whole variable domain DGGITQSPKYLFRKEGQNVTLSCEQNLNHDAMYWYRQDPGQGLRLIYYSQIVNDFQKGDIAEGYSVSREKKESFPLTVTSAQKNPTAFYLCASSMDAGSFYTGELFFGEGSRLTVL.

V usage is TRBV9 and J usage is TRBJ2-7; no firm D call. Germline CDR1 reads SGDLS; CDR2 reads YYNGEE. The CDR3 sequence is 15 residues long. Trimming took off 0 bases at V and 0 bases at J, with 10 bases between the two ends. The CDR3 nucleotides read TGTGCCAGCAGCGTAGGAGACTCAAGCTCCTACGAGCAGTACTTC. Its protein product is CASSVGDSSSYEQYF.

J is TRBJ2-2 and V is TRBV7-8, with 10 nucleotides matching TRBD2. CDR1 is SGHVS, CDR2 FQNEAQ, per germline. V lost 6 bases, J lost 1 base, and 2 bases stayed unmatched. The CDR3 consists of 15 residues. CDR3 sequence reads: CASSRTSGNTGELFF. CDR3 nucleotides: TGTGCCAGCAGTCGGACTAGCGGGAACACCGGGGAGCTGTTTTTT.